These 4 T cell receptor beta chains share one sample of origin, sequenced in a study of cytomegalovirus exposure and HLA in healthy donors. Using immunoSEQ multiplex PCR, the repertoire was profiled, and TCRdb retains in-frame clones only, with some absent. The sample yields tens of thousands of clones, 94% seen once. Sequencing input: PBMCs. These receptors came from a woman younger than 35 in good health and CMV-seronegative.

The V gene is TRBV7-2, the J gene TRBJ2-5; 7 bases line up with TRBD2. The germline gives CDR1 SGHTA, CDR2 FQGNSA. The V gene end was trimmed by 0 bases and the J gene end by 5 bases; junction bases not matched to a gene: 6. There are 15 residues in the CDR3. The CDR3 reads CASSLAPGEGETQYF. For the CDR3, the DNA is TGTGCCAGCAGCTTAGCGCCGGGGGAGGGTGAGACCCAGTACTTC.

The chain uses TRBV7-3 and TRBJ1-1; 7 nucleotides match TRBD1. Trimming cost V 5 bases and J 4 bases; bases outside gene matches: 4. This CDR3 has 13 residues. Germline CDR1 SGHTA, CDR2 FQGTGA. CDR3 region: CASSLQGSTEAFF. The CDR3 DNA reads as TGTGCCAGCAGCCTACAGGGGTCCACTGAAGCTTTCTTT. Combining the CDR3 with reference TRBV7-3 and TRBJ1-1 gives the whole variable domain GAGVSQTPSNKVTEKGKYVELRCDPISGHTALYWYRQSLGQGPEFLIYFQGTGAADDSGLPNDRFFAVRPEGSVSTLKIQRTERGDSAVYLCASSLQGSTEAFFGQGTRLTVV.

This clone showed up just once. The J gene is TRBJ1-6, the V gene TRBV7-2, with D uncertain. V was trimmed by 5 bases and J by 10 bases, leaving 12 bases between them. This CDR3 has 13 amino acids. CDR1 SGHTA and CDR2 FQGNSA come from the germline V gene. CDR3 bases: TGTGCCAGCAGCCCCCGGGTCGACTCACCCCTCCACTTT. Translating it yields CASSPRVDSPLHF. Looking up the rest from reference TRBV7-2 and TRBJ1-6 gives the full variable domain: GAGVSQSPSNKVTEKGKDVELRCDPISGHTALYWYRQSLGQGLEFLIYFQGNSAPDKSGLPSDRFSAERTGGSVSTLTIQRTQQEDSAVYLCASSPRVDSPLHFGNGTRLTVT.

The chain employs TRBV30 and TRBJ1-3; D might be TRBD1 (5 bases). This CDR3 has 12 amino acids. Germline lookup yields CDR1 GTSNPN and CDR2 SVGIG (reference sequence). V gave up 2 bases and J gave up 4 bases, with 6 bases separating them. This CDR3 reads CAWSPGGNTIYF. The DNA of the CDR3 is TGTGCCTGGAGTCCAGGGGGAAACACCATATATTTT.